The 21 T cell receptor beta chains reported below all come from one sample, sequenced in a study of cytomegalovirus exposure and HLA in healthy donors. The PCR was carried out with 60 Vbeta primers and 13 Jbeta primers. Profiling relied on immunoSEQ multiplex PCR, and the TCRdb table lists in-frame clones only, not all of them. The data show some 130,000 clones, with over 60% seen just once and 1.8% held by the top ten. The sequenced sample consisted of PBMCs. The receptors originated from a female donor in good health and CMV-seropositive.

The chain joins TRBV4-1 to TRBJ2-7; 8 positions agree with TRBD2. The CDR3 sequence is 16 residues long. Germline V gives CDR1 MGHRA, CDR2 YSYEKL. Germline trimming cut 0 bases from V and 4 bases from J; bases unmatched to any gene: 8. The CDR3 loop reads CASSQEMRGVGYEQYF. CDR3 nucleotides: TGCGCCAGCAGCCAAGAAATGCGGGGGGTCGGGTACGAGCAGTACTTC.

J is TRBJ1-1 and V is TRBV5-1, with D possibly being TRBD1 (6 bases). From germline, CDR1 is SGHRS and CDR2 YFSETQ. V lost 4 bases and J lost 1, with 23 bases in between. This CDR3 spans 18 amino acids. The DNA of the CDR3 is TGCGCCAGCAGCAATGCTCCAACCGGGACATTACAGAACACTGAAGCTTTCTTT. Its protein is CASSNAPTGTLQNTEAFF.

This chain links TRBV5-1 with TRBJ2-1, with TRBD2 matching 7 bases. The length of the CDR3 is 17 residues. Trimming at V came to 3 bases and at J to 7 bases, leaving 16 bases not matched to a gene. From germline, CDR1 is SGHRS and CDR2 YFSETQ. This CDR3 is CASSSFPGTDGGNEQFF. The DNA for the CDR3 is TGCGCCAGCAGCTCGTTTCCTGGGACGGACGGGGGGAATGAGCAGTTCTTC.

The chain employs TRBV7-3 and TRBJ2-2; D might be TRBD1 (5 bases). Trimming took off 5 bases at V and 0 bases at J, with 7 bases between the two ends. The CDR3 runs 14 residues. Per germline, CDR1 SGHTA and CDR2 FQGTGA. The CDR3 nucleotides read TGTGCCAGCAGCCGGACACCGAACACCGGGGAGCTGTTTTTT. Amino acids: CASSRTPNTGELFF.

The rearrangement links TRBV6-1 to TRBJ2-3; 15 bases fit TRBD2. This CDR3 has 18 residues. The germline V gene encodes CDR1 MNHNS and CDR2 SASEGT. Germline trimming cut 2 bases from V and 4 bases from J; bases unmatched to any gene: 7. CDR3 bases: TGTGCCAGCAGTGAAAGACAGGGGACTAGCGGGAGGTCAGATACGCAGTATTTT. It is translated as CASSERQGTSGRSDTQYF.

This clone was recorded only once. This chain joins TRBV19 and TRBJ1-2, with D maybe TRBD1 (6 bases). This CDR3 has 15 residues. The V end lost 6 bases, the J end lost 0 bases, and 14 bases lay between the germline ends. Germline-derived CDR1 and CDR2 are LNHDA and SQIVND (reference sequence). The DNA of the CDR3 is TGTGCCAGTAGCGACGAACAGGGCCCTAACTATGGCTACACCTTC. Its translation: CASSDEQGPNYGYTF.

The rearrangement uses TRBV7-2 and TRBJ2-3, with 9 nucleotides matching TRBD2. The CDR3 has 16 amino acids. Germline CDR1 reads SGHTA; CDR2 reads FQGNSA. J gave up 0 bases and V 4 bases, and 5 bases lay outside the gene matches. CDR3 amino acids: CASSSRTSVSTDTQYF. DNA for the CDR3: TGTGCCAGCAGCTCCCGGACTAGCGTTAGCACAGATACGCAGTATTTT.

This CDR3 is CASRALPSGNYEQYF. Written as DNA, the CDR3 is TGCGCCAGCAGGGCTCTGCCTAGCGGGAATTACGAGCAGTACTTC. The chain links TRBV4-1 to TRBJ2-7, with 9 bases that match TRBD2. The CDR3 length is 15 residues. Germline V CDR1 and CDR2: MGHRA, YSYEKL. V gave up 6 bases and J gave up 4 bases; unmatched junction bases: 10.

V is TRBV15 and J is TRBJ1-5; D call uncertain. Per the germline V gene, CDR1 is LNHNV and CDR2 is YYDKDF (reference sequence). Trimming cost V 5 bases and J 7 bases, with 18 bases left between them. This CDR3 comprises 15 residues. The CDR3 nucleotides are TGTGCCACCAGCGGCCGTAGGCCTCCGGGACAGCCCCAGCATTTT. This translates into CATSGRRPPGQPQHF.

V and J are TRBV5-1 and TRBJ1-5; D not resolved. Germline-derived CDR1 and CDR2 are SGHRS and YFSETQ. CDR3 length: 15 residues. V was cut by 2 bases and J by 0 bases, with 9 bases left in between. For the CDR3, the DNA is TGCGCCAGCAGCTTTACGGGAGATAGCAATCAGCCCCAGCATTTT. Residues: CASSFTGDSNQPQHF.

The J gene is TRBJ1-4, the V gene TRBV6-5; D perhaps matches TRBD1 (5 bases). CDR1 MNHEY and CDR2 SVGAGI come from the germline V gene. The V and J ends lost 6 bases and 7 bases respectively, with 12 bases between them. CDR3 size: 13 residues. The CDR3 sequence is CASSPGLSEKLFF. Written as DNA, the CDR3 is TGTGCCAGCAGCCCAGGGTTGAGTGAAAAACTGTTTTTT.

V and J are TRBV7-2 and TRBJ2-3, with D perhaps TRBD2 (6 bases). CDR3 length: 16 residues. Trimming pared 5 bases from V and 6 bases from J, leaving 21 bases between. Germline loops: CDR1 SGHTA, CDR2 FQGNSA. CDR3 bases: TGTGCCAGCAGCATCCTCCCCCCGGGACTTTACGATACGCAGTATTTT. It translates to CASSILPPGLYDTQYF.

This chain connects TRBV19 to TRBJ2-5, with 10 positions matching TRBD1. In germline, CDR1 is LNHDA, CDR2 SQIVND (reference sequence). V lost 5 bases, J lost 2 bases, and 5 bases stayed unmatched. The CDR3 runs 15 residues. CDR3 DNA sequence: TGTGCCAGTAGTGACCGGGACAGGGGACAAGAGACCCAGTACTTC. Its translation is CASSDRDRGQETQYF.

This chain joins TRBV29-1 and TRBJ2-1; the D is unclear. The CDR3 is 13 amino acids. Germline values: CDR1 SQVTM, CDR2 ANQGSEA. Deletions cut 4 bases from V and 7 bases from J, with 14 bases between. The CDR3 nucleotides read TGCAGCGTTGTGGCAGGAACTCTAAATGAGCAGTTCTTC. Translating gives CSVVAGTLNEQFF.

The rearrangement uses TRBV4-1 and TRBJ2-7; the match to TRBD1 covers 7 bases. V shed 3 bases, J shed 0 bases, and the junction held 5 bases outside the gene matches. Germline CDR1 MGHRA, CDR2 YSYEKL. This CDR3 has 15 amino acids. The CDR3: CASSHEDRSSYEQYF. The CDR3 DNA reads TGCGCCAGCAGCCACGAGGACAGGAGCTCCTACGAGCAGTACTTC.

Written as DNA, the CDR3 is TGTGCCAGTAGTATTTTGGCGGGACAGGGGGAGGCCGGGGAGCTGTTTTTT. Translated, it gives CASSILAGQGEAGELFF. V is TRBV19 and J is TRBJ2-2; 11 bases map to TRBD1. The germline V gene encodes CDR1 LNHDA and CDR2 SQIVND (reference sequence). This CDR3 comprises 17 residues. Trimming at V came to 3 bases and at J to 6 bases, leaving 9 bases not matched to a gene.

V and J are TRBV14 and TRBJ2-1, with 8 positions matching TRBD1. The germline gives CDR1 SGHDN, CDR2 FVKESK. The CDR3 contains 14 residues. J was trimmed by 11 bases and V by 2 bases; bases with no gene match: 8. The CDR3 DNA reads TGTGCCAGCAGCCAATCAAGACAGGGGATAAAGCAGTTCTTC. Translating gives CASSQSRQGIKQFF.

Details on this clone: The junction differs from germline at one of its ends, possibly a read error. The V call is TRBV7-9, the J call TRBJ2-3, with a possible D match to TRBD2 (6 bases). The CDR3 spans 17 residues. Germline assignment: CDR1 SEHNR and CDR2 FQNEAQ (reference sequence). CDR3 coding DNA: TGTTCCAGCAGCCCATGGGGACTTCACGGAGGGGCAGATACGCAGTATTTT. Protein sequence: CSSSPWGLHGGADTQYF.

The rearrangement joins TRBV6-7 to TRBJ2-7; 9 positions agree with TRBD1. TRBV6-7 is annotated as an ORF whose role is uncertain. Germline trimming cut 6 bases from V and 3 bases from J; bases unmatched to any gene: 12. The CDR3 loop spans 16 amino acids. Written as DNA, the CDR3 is TGTGCCAGCAGCAACCGGGACAGGGACTTTCGCTACGAGCAGTACTTC. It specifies CASSNRDRDFRYEQYF.

In nucleotides, the CDR3 is TGTGCCATCAGCTGGACAGATCCGGCTTATAATTCACCCCTCCACTTT. This gives the protein CAISWTDPAYNSPLHF. This rearrangement joins TRBV10-3 to TRBJ1-6, with D perhaps matching TRBD1 (6 bases). Trimming left V 6 bases short and J 4 bases short, with 16 bases between. From germline, CDR1 is ENHRY and CDR2 SYGVKD. CDR3 length equals 16 residues.

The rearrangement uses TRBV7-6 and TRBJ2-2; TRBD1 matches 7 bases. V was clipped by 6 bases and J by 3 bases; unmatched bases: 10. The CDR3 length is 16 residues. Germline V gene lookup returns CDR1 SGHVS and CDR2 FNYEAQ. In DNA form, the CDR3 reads TGTGCCAGCAGGATGCGAGACAGGGCGGACACCGGGGAGCTGTTTTTT. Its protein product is CASRMRDRADTGELFF.